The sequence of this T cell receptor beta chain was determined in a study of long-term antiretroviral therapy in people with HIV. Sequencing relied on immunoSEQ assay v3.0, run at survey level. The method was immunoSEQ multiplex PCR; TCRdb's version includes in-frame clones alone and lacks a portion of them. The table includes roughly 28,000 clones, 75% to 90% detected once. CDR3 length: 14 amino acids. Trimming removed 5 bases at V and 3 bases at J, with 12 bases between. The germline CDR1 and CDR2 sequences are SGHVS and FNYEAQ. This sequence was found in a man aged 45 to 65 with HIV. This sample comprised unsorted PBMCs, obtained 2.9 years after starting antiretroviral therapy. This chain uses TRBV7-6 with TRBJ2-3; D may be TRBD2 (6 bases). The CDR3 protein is CASSRRGRTDTQYF. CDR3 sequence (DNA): TGTGCCAGCAGCCGGAGGGGCCGAACAGATACGCAGTATTTT. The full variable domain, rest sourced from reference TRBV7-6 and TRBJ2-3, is GAGVSQSPRYKVTKRGQDVALRCDPISGHVSLYWYRQALGQGPEFLTYFNYEAQQDKSGLPNDRFSAERPEGSISTLTIQRTEQRDSAMYRCASSRRGRTDTQYFGPGTRLTVL.